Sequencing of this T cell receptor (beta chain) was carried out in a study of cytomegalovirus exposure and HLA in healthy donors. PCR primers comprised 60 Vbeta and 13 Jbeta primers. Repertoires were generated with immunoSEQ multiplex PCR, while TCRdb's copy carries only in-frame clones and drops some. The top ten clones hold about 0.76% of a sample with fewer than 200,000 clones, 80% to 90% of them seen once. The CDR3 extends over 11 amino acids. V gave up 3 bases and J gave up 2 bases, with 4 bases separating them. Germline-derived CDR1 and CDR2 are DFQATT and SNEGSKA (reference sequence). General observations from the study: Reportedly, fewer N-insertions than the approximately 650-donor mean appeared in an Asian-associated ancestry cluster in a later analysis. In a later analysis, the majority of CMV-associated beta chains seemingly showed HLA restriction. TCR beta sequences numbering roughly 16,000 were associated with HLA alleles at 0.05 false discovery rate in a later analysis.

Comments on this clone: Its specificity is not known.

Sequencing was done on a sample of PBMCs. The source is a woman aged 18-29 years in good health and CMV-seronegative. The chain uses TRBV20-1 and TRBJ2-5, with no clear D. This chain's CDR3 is CSASTQETQYF. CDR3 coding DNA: TGCAGTGCTAGCACACAAGAGACCCAGTACTTC.